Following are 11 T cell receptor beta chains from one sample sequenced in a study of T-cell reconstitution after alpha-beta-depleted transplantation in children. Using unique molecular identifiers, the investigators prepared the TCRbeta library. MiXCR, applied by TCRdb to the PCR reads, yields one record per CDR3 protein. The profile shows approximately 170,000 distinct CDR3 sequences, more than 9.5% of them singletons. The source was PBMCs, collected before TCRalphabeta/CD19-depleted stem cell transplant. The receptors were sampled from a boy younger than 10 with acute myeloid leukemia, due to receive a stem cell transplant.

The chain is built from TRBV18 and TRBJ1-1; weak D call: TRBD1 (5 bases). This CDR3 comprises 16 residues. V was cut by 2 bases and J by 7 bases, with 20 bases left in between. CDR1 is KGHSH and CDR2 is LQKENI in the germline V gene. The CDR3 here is CASSPTAQGGHSEAFF. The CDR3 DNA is TGTGCCAGCTCACCAACCGCCCAGGGAGGTCATAGTGAAGCTTTCTTT. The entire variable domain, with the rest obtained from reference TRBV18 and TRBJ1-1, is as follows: NAGVMQNPRHLVRRRGQEARLRCSPMKGHSHVYWYRQLPEEGLKFMVYLQKENIIDESGMPKERFSAEFPKEGPSILRIQQVVRGDSAAYFCASSPTAQGGHSEAFFGQGTRLTVV.

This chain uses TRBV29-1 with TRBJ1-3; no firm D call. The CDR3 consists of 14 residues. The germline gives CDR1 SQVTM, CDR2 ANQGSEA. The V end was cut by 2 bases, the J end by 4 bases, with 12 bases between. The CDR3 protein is CSVELQNRGNTIYF. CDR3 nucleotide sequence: TGCAGCGTTGAACTCCAGAATCGAGGAAACACCATATATTTT.

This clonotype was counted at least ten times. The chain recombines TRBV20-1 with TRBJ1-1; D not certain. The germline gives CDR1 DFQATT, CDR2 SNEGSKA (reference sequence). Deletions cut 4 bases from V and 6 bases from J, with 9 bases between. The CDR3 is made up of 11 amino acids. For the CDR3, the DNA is TGCAGTGCTACCCATCTCCCTGAAGCTTTCTTT. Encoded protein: CSATHLPEAFF.

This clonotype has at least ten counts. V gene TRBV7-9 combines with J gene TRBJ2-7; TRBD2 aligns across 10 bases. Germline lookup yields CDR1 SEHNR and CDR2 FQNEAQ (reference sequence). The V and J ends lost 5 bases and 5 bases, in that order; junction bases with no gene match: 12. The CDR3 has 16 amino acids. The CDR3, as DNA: TGTGCCAGCAGCCCGAAGGGTTTAGCGGGAGGCGACGAGCAGTACTTC. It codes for CASSPKGLAGGDEQYF. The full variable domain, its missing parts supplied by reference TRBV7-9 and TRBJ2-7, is DTGVSQNPRHKITKRGQNVTFRCDPISEHNRLYWYRQTLGQGPEFLTYFQNEAQLEKSRLLSDRFSAERPKGSFSTLEIQRTEQGDSAMYLCASSPKGLAGGDEQYFGPGTRLTVT.

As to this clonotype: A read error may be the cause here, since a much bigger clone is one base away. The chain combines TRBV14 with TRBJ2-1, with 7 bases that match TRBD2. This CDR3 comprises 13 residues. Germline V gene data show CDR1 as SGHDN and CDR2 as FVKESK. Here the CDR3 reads CARSQVAGVEQFF. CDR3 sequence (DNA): TGTGCCAGGAGCCAAGTCGCGGGAGTGGAGCAGTTCTTC.

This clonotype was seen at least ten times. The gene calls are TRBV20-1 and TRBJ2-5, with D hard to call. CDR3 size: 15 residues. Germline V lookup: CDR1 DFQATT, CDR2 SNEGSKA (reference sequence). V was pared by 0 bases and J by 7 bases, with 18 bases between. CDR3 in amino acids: CSARDLRHTAWTQYF. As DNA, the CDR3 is TGCAGTGCTAGAGATCTGAGGCATACGGCGTGGACCCAGTACTTC.

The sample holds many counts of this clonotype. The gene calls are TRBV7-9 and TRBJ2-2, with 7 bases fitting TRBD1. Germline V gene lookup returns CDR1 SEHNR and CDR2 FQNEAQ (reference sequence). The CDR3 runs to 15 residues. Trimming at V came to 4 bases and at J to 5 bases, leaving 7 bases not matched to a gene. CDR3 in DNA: TGTGCCAGCAGCTCTCGACAGGGAAATACCGGGGAGCTGTTTTTT. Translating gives CASSSRQGNTGELFF.

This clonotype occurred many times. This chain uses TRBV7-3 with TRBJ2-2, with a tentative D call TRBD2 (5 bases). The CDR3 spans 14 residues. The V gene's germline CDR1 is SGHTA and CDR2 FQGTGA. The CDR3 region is CAAGRIANTGELFF. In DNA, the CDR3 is TGTGCGGCGGGTCGTATCGCGAACACCGGGGAGCTGTTTTTT.

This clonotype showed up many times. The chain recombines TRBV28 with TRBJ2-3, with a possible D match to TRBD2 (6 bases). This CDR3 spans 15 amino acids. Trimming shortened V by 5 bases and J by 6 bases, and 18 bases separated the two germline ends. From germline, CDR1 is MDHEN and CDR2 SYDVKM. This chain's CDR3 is CASSIFSGAVDTQYF. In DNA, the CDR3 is TGTGCCAGCAGTATTTTTAGCGGAGCTGTGGATACGCAGTATTTT.

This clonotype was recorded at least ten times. The CDR3 DNA sequence: TGTGCCAGCAGCGAGAAGACCCATAATGAAAAACTGTTTTTT. Amino acids: CASSEKTHNEKLFF. This rearrangement joins TRBV12-3 or TRBV12-4 to TRBJ1-4; no firm D call. This CDR3 has 14 residues. The V end lost 6 bases, the J end lost 4 bases, and 12 bases lay between the germline ends.

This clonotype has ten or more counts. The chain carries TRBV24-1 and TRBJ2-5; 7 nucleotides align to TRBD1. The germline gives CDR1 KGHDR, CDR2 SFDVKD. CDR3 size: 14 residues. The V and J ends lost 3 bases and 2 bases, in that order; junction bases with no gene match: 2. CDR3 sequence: CATSDRTGQETQYF. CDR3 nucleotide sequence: TGTGCCACCAGTGATAGGACAGGACAAGAGACCCAGTACTTC.